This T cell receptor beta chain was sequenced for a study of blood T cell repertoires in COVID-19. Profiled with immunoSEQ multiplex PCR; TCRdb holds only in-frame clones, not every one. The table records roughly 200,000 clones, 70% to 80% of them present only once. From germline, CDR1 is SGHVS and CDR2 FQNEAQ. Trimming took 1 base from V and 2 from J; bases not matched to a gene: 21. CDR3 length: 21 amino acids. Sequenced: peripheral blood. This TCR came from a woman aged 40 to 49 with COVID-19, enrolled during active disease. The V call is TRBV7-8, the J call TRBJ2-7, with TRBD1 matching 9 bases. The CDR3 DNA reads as TGTGCCAGCAGCTTAGTAGGGGCTGCCGGGACAGGGAGAATTTTTACCTACGAGCAGTACTTC. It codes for CASSLVGAAGTGRIFTYEQYF.